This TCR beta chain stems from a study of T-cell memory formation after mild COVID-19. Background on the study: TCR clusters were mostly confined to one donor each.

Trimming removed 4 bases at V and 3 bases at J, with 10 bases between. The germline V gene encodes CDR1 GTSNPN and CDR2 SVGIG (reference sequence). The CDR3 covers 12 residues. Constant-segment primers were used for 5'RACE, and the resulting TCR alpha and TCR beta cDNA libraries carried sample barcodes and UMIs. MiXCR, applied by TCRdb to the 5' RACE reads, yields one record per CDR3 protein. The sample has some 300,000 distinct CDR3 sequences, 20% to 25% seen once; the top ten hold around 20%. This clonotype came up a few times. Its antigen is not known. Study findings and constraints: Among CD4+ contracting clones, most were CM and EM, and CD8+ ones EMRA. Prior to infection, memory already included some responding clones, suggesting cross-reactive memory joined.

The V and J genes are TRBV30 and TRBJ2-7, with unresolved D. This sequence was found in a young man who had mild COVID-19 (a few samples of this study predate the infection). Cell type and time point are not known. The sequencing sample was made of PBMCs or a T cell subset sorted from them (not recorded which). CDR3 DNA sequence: TGTGCCTGGAAAGCTGACGGCTACGAGCAGTACTTC. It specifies CAWKADGYEQYF. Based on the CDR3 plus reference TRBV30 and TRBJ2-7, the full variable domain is SQTIHQWPATLVQPVGSPLSLECTVEGTSNPNLYWYRQAAGRGLQLLFYSVGIGQISSEVPQNLSASRPQDRQFILSSKKLLLSDSGFYLCAWKADGYEQYFGPGTRLTVT.